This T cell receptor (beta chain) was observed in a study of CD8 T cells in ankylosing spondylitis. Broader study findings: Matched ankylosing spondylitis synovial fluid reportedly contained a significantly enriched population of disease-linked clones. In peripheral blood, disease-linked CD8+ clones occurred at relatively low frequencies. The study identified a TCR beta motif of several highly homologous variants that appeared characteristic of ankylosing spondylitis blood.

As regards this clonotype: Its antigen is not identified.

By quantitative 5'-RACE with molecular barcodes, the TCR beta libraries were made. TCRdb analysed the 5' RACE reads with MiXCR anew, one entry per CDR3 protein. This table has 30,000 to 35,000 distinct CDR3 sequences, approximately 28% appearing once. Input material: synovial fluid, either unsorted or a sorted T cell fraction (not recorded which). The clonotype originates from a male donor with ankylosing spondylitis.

The DNA of the CDR3 is TGTGCCAGCGGAGACAGGGGCGGGGAAGAGACCCAGTACTTC. It translates to CASGDRGGEETQYF. The chain uses TRBV2 and TRBJ2-5, with 8 bases matching TRBD1. The trim removed 8 bases at V and 3 bases at J, leaving 8 bases unmatched. The CDR3 spans 14 residues. In germline, CDR1 is SNHLY, CDR2 FYNNEI.